This entry is about one T cell receptor beta chain. The CDR3 covers 13 residues. CDR1 and CDR2 (germline): SQVTM, ANQGSEA. V was pared by 3 bases and J by 4 bases, with 3 bases of the junction left unmatched. The source of the sample is a study of blood T cell repertoires in COVID-19. Study-level background: Donors in the United States, Italy and Spain gave samples during acute or convalescent COVID-19. From T cells, B-cell-depleted T cells, or PBMCs came the material, which was cDNA or gDNA.

Clones were sequenced by immunoSEQ multiplex PCR, and TCRdb holds only the in-frame ones, with some missing. This sample has 350,000 to 450,000 clones; around nine tenths occur once, and the top ten carry 3%. The rearrangement joins TRBV29-1 to TRBJ2-5; 9 bases are shared with TRBD2. The TCR sequence derives from a human donor in a cohort sampled during active COVID-19. Sequencing used peripheral blood. The CDR3 DNA reads as TGCAGCGTTGATAGCGGGGGACGAGAGACCCAGTACTTC. Translating gives CSVDSGGRETQYF.